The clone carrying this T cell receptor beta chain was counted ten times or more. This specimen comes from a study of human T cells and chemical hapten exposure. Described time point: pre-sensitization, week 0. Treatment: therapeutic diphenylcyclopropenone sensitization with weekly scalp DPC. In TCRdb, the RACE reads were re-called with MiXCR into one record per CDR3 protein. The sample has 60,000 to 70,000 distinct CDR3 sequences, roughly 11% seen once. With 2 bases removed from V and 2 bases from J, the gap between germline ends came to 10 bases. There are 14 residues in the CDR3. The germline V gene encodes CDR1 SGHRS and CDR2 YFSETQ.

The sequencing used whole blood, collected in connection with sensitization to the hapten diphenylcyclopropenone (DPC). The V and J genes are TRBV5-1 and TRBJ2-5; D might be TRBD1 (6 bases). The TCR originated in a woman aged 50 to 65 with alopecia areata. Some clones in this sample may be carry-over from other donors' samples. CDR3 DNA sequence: TGCGCCAGCAGCTTAATGGGGGCTCAAGAGACCCAGTACTTC. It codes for CASSLMGAQETQYF. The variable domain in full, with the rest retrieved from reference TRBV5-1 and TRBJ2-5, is KAGVTQTPRYLIKTRGQQVTLSCSPISGHRSVSWYQQTPGQGLQFLFEYFSETQRNKGNFPGRFSGRQFSNSRSEMNVSTLELGDSALYLCASSLMGAQETQYFGPGTRLLVL.